The clone carrying this T cell receptor beta chain occurred many times. The target antigen is unknown. Trimming removed 1 base at V and 2 bases at J, with 18 bases between. Looked up from germline, CDR1 is SGHRS and CDR2 is YFSETQ. The CDR3 is 17 residues long. The data were obtained in a study of metastatic and nonmetastatic thyroid tumors. At the level of the study: Across blood and tumor or nodule tissue, repertoires from malignant and benign thyroid patients were compared with one another. General study findings and limits: Relative to benign nodules, malignant thyroid tumors were reportedly characterized by significantly elevated TCR beta diversity in blood and tumor.

No treatment had been given to any patient before thyroid surgery. Authors' analysis steps: Differences in CDR3 between clinicopathological groups were drawn on to build a classifier intended to discriminate distant-metastatic papillary thyroid cancer patients. TCRdb re-clonotyped the PCR reads through MiXCR. In this record, the V and J calls reflect TCRdb's handling and not the investigators' own analysis. The repertoire includes about 12,000 clones, approximately 30% of them detected once, and more than 9% sits in the top ten. The TCR was taken from a female donor with papillary thyroid cancer or a benign thyroid nodule (not recorded which). Some clones in this sample may be carry-over from other donors' samples. V gene TRBV5-1 combines with J gene TRBJ1-1, with D tentatively TRBD1 (5 bases). Sequenced: tumor tissue. The CDR3 sequence: CASSLSGIRGLNTEAFF. For the CDR3, the DNA is TGCGCCAGCAGCTTGTCCGGAATCCGGGGCCTCAACACTGAAGCTTTCTTT.